The entry below describes one TCR beta chain. The antigen is not known. This sample includes further DNA sequences coding for the same CDR3. This CDR3 has 16 residues. After removal of 5 bases from V and 1 base from J, the junction contained 4 bases not matched to a gene. Germline V gives CDR1 SNHLY, CDR2 FYNNEI. The record originates from a study of shared clonotypes between healthy human individuals. Whole-study findings and limits: Sharing across four donors was highest in naive CD4 (around 5%) and lowest in memory CD8 (approximately 0.4%). The generation probabilities recorded for non-shared clonotypes fell below those of clonotypes shared by all four donors.

Data came from immunoSEQ multiplex PCR; TCRdb stores just in-frame clones and leaves some out. Here the sample spans 1.4 million to 1.5 million clones, around 95% being singletons. Sequences were obtained from naive CD4+ T cells sorted from blood. Indicated subset: CD45RA+ positively selected. V usage is TRBV2 and J usage is TRBJ2-3, with TRBD2 matching 12 bases. The receptor was isolated from a man aged 30 to 39 in good health. Here the CDR3 reads CASSPGLAGGTDTQYF. The CDR3 region has the DNA TGTGCCAGCAGTCCGGGACTAGCGGGTGGCACAGATACGCAGTATTTT.